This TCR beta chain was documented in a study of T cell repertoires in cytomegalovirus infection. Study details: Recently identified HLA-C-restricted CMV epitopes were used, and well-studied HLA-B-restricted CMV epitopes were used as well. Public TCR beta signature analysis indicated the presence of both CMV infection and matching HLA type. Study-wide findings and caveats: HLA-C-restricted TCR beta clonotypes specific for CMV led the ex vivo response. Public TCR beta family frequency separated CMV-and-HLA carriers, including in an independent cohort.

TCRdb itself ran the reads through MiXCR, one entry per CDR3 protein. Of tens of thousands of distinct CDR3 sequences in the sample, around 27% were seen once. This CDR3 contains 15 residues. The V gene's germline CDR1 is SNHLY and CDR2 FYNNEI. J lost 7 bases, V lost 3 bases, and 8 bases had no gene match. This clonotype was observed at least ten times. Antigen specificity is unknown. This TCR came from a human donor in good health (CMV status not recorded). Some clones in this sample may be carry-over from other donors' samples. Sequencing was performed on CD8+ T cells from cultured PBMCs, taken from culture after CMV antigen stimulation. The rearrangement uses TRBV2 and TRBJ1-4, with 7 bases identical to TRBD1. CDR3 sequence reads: CASSDPGGRGEKLFF. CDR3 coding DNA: TGTGCCAGCAGTGATCCAGGGGGTCGCGGTGAAAAACTGTTTTTT.